Shown below are 27 T cell receptor beta chains from a single sample sequenced in a study of beta chain features in type 1 diabetes. Investigators reverse transcribed all isolated RNA, so they sequenced expressed TCRB transcripts. Sequenced by immunoSEQ multiplex PCR; TCRdb stores in-frame clones only, minus some. Of more than 300,000 clones in the sample, around 15% are singletons; the top ten hold roughly 0.019%. Sequencing used naive CD4+ T cells from blood. The receptor set was obtained from a woman aged 18-29 years in good health.

This clone was recorded a few times. CDR3 bases: TGTGCCAGCGGGCGAACAGGCAATGAAAAACTGTTTTTT. It encodes CASGRTGNEKLFF. The V call is TRBV6-5, the J call TRBJ1-4; D possibly corresponds to TRBD1 (5 bases). Trimming took off 8 bases at V and 5 bases at J, with 12 bases between the two ends. This CDR3 has 13 residues. CDR1 and CDR2 from the germline V gene are MNHEY and SVGAGI.

This clone appeared a few times. The chain recombines TRBV6-6 with TRBJ2-1; 8 nucleotides match TRBD2. Germline CDR1 and CDR2: MNHNY and SVGAGI (reference sequence). The V segment lost 2 bases and the J segment 10 bases; nucleotides outside the gene matches: 7. CDR3 size: 14 residues. DNA of the CDR3: TGTGCCAGCAGTTACGGGGTAGCGGGGAAAGAGCAGTTCTTC. It codes for CASSYGVAGKEQFF.

The rearrangement uses TRBV19 and TRBJ1-5; D is unresolved. The germline CDR1 and CDR2 sequences are LNHDA and SQIVND (reference sequence). V was cut by 11 bases and J by 5 bases, with 16 bases left in between. The CDR3 runs to 13 residues. The CDR3 loop is CAAGEGGDQPQHF. The CDR3 region has the DNA TGTGCCGCCGGGGAGGGAGGAGATCAGCCCCAGCATTTT.

The rearrangement joins TRBV29-1 to TRBJ1-1, with D unresolved. Germline V lookup: CDR1 SQVTM, CDR2 ANQGSEA. Trimming pared 6 bases from V and 11 bases from J, leaving 13 bases between. The CDR3 sequence is 10 residues long. The CDR3 here is CSVDRDGAFF. The CDR3 nucleotides read TGCAGCGTGGACCGGGATGGGGCTTTCTTT.

The CDR3 region has the DNA TGTGCCAGCAGCGCGACAGGGACAGATACGCAGTATTTT. Amino acid sequence: CASSATGTDTQYF. The chain has TRBV5-8 and TRBJ2-3, with 7 bases matching TRBD1. V shed 4 bases and J 3 bases; nucleotides not matched to a gene: 2. Looked up from germline, CDR1 is SGHTS and CDR2 is YDEGEE. The CDR3 extends over 13 amino acids.

The V and J genes are TRBV27 and TRBJ2-7; TRBD1 might be the D (5 bases). CDR1 and CDR2 (germline): MNHEY, SMNVEV (reference sequence). The CDR3 totals 13 residues. The germline V and J ends were trimmed by 6 bases and 3 bases, with 12 bases remaining between them. In DNA form, the CDR3 reads TGTGCCAGCAGGAATCAGGGTAACTACGAGCAGTACTTC. It encodes CASRNQGNYEQYF.

This clone has more than one count but fewer than ten. The J gene is TRBJ2-5, the V gene TRBV28; 9 nucleotides agree with TRBD1. The CDR3 covers 16 residues. Unmatched junction bases numbered 14, after V lost 6 bases and J lost 6 bases. Germline V gene lookup returns CDR1 MDHEN and CDR2 SYDVKM. CDR3 nucleotide sequence: TGTGCCAGCAGCCCTCCCGGGACAGGGTTCGGGAAGACCCAGTACTTC. The encoded protein is CASSPPGTGFGKTQYF. Using reference TRBV28 and TRBJ2-5 for the parts outside the CDR3, the full variable domain is DVKVTQSSRYLVKRTGEKVFLECVQDMDHENMFWYRQDPGLGLRLIYFSYDVKMKEKGDIPEGYSVSREKKERFSLILESASTNQTSMYLCASSPPGTGFGKTQYFGPGTRLLVL.

The J gene is TRBJ2-3, the V gene TRBV5-1; 9 bases match TRBD1. Unmatched junction bases numbered 4, after V lost 6 bases and J lost 2 bases. Germline V gives CDR1 SGHRS, CDR2 YFSETQ. CDR3 length: 14 residues. This chain's CDR3 is CASKRTGATDTQYF. The DNA for the CDR3 is TGCGCCAGCAAACGGACAGGGGCCACAGATACGCAGTATTTT.

The V gene is TRBV20-1, the J gene TRBJ2-4; weak D call: TRBD1 (6 bases). This CDR3 is 11 amino acids long. Germline V lookup: CDR1 DFQATT, CDR2 SNEGSKA (reference sequence). Trimming left V 4 bases short and J 6 bases short, with 7 bases between. CDR3 nucleotides: TGCAGTGCTACGGACAGAAACATTCAGTACTTC. Protein: CSATDRNIQYF.

The chain employs TRBV28 and TRBJ2-1; TRBD2 aligns across 7 bases. Germline CDR1 and CDR2: MDHEN and SYDVKM. The length of the CDR3 is 15 residues. The J segment lost 7 bases and the V segment lost 3 bases, leaving 9 bases of the junction unmatched. The CDR3 loop reads CASSFSSTSWNEQFF. The CDR3 DNA reads as TGTGCCAGCAGTTTTAGCTCGACTAGCTGGAATGAGCAGTTCTTC.

V is TRBV15 and J is TRBJ1-1, with no clear D. V was trimmed by 6 bases and J by 1 base, leaving 9 bases between them. Germline CDR1 reads LNHNV; CDR2 reads YYDKDF (reference sequence). This CDR3 contains 13 residues. The CDR3 DNA reads TGTGCCACCAGTAGACATAGGAACACTGAAGCTTTCTTT. Translated: CATSRHRNTEAFF.

V is TRBV29-1 and J is TRBJ2-5; perhaps TRBD1 as D (5 bases). The closer fit of TRBJ2-7 to the DNA end suggests the J call may be wrong. The germline CDR1 and CDR2 sequences are SQVTM and ANQGSEA. This CDR3 comprises 12 residues. Written as DNA, the CDR3 is TGCAGCGTTGTGACAGTATCCTACGAGCAGTACTTC. Its translation: CSVVTVSYEQYF.

On this clone: Other DNA sequences in the same sample also yield this CDR3. The CDR3 sequence is CASRLAGGTYNEQFF. The CDR3 nucleotides are TGTGCCAGCAGGCTAGCGGGAGGAACCTACAATGAGCAGTTCTTC. This chain joins TRBV2 and TRBJ2-1; TRBD2 aligns across 11 bases. The ends lost 6 bases at V and 2 bases at J; junction bases unmatched: 3. Germline V gene data show CDR1 as SNHLY and CDR2 as FYNNEI. The CDR3 is 15 amino acids.

In this sample, this clone turned up a few times. The V call is TRBV5-1, the J call TRBJ1-2; 8 positions agree with TRBD1. With 0 bases clipped from V and 6 bases from J, the junction kept 7 bases outside the gene matches. CDR1 and CDR2 (germline): SGHRS, YFSETQ. The CDR3 contains 15 residues. This CDR3 is CASSLAQQGANGYTF. For the CDR3, the DNA is TGCGCCAGCAGCTTGGCCCAGCAGGGGGCCAATGGCTACACCTTC. Full variable domain (outside the CDR3, taken from reference TRBV5-1 and TRBJ1-2): KAGVTQTPRYLIKTRGQQVTLSCSPISGHRSVSWYQQTPGQGLQFLFEYFSETQRNKGNFPGRFSGRQFSNSRSEMNVSTLELGDSALYLCASSLAQQGANGYTFGSGTRLTVV.

The J gene is TRBJ2-1, the V gene TRBV14; 7 bases are a match to TRBD2. The V gene's germline CDR1 is SGHDN and CDR2 FVKESK. The V gene end was trimmed by 3 bases and the J gene end by 5 bases; junction bases not matched to a gene: 7. CDR3 length: 15 residues. The CDR3 DNA reads TGTGCCAGCAGCCAGAGTCTAGCGGCCCACAATGAGCAGTTCTTC. This sequence encodes CASSQSLAAHNEQFF.

V gene TRBV25-1 combines with J gene TRBJ1-4; D is uncertain. CDR1 MGHDK and CDR2 SYGVNS come from the germline V gene. V lost 1 base, J lost 5 bases, and 11 bases lay in between. This CDR3 region has 15 residues. The CDR3 bases are TGTGCCAGCAGTGAATTCGTCGCAAGCAATGAAAAACTGTTTTTT. Translation gives CASSEFVASNEKLFF.

This clone was seen only a few times. The chain recombines TRBV28 with TRBJ2-1, with D unresolved. V lost 6 bases and J lost 10, with 10 bases in between. This CDR3 is built from 11 residues. The V gene's germline CDR1 is MDHEN and CDR2 SYDVKM. This chain's CDR3 is CASSWSREQFF. The CDR3, as DNA: TGTGCCAGCAGCTGGAGTCGCGAGCAGTTCTTC.

This clone turned up a few times. The chain links TRBV30 to TRBJ1-5; 7 positions agree with TRBD1. This CDR3 contains 15 residues. CDR1 and CDR2 (germline): GTSNPN, SVGIG (reference sequence). V lost 2 bases to trimming and J lost 3 bases; unmatched junction nucleotides: 7. CDR3 residues: CAWSFQGVLNQPQHF. CDR3 in DNA: TGTGCCTGGAGTTTCCAGGGGGTTCTCAATCAGCCCCAGCATTTT.

This clone was picked up a small number of times. The DNA of the CDR3 is TGTGCCAGCAGCCCGCGGGCGCAGTCGGATACGCAGTATTTT. Translated: CASSPRAQSDTQYF. This rearrangement joins TRBV4-2 to TRBJ2-3, with D tentatively TRBD2 (5 bases). There are 14 residues in the CDR3. V dropped 4 bases and J dropped 6 bases, with 14 bases sitting between them. Germline CDR1 reads LGHNA; CDR2 reads YNFKEQ.

This clone was observed a few times. The chain combines TRBV14 with TRBJ1-1, with D possibly TRBD1 on 6 matching bases. Germline V gives CDR1 SGHDN, CDR2 FVKESK. This CDR3 is built from 15 residues. Trimming pared 1 base from V and 5 bases from J, leaving 14 bases between. The CDR3 region is CASSQVARGRTEAFF. The CDR3 coding sequence is TGTGCCAGCAGCCAAGTTGCCAGGGGTCGTACTGAAGCTTTCTTT.

This clone has a handful of counts. J is TRBJ2-1 and V is TRBV11-2; no definite D call. This CDR3 is built from 13 residues. Per germline, CDR1 SGHAT and CDR2 FQNNGV. Trimming shortened V by 3 bases and J by 7 bases, and 10 bases separated the two germline ends. The CDR3 DNA follows: TGTGCCAGCAGCTTGAACCTCGCGAATGAGCAGTTCTTC. Its translation: CASSLNLANEQFF.

This rearrangement joins TRBV6-5 to TRBJ2-7, with TRBD2 matching over 10 bases. The V segment lost 4 bases and the J segment 4 bases; nucleotides outside the gene matches: 7. CDR3 length: 15 residues. Germline V gene lookup returns CDR1 MNHEY and CDR2 SVGAGI. The CDR3 region has the DNA TGTGCCAGCAGTTCGGATAGCGGGAGGTGGTACGAGCAGTACTTC. This translates into CASSSDSGRWYEQYF.

The chain uses TRBV28 and TRBJ2-2, with D hard to call. The germline V gene has CDR1 MDHEN and CDR2 SYDVKM. This CDR3 is built from 16 residues. V lost 4 bases to trimming and J lost 2 bases, with 14 bases between them. The CDR3 coding sequence is TGTGCCAGCAGTTCCCAGGCAACAAGTAACACCGGGGAGCTGTTTTTT. This encodes CASSSQATSNTGELFF.

This clone turned up a few times. The chain combines TRBV29-1 with TRBJ1-2; no firm D call. V lost 1 base and J 1 base, leaving 7 bases between the germline ends. Germline V gene data show CDR1 as SQVTM and CDR2 as ANQGSEA. This CDR3 has 13 amino acids. CDR3 sequence (DNA): TGCAGCGTTGAAGGGAGACTTAACTATGGCTACACCTTC. As protein: CSVEGRLNYGYTF. The full variable domain, its missing parts supplied by reference TRBV29-1 and TRBJ1-2, is SAVISQKPSRDICQRGTSLTIQCQVDSQVTMMFWYRQQPGQSLTLIATANQGSEATYESGFVIDKFPISRPNLTFSTLTVSNMSPEDSSIYLCSVEGRLNYGYTFGSGTRLTVV.

The CDR3 is CASSPGTGSSNQPQHF. CDR3 bases: TGTGCCAGTAGTCCCGGGACAGGGAGTAGCAATCAGCCCCAGCATTTT. J is TRBJ1-5 and V is TRBV19, with 9 bases matching TRBD1. Germline CDR1 reads LNHDA; CDR2 reads SQIVND (reference sequence). The CDR3 length is 16 residues. The trim removed 5 bases at V and 0 bases at J, leaving 5 bases unmatched. Together with reference TRBV19 and TRBJ1-5, the CDR3 gives the full variable domain: DGGITQSPKYLFRKEGQNVTLSCEQNLNHDAMYWYRQDPGQGLRLIYYSQIVNDFQKGDIAEGYSVSREKKESFPLTVTSAQKNPTAFYLCASSPGTGSSNQPQHFGDGTRLSIL.

V is TRBV28 and J is TRBJ2-5; D perhaps matches TRBD1 (8 bases). CDR1 and CDR2 from the germline V gene are MDHEN and SYDVKM. This CDR3 is built from 14 residues. The ends were cut back, 10 bases at V and 3 bases at J, with 18 bases in the middle. CDR3 DNA: TGTGCCACCTCAGACAGGGGAGGGAAAGAGACCCAGTACTTC. It translates to CATSDRGGKETQYF.

The chain is built from TRBV29-1 and TRBJ2-3, with D possibly TRBD1 on 5 matching bases. Trimming removed 6 bases from V and 1 base from J, with 14 bases in between. Looked up from germline, CDR1 is SQVTM and CDR2 is ANQGSEA. This CDR3 comprises 14 residues. The CDR3 coding sequence is TGCAGCGTAATTAGGGGAACTCGCACAGATACGCAGTATTTT. Translating it yields CSVIRGTRTDTQYF.